This TCR beta chain appears in the sequencing data of a study of shared clonotypes between healthy human individuals. This CDR3 contains 14 residues. V lost 7 bases to trimming and J lost 3 bases; unmatched junction nucleotides: 8. The germline V gene has CDR1 ENHRY and CDR2 SYGVKD. Repertoires were generated with immunoSEQ multiplex PCR, while TCRdb's copy carries only in-frame clones and drops some. The sample has 500,000 to 650,000 clones, around 78% seen once. The healthy adult donors were HIV-negative and reported no recent acute infections or vaccinations. There were only Caucasian adults among the donors, and all lived in Nashville, Tennessee. Unsorted samples used about 90 million PBMCs for genomic DNA.

This chain connects TRBV10-3 to TRBJ2-5; 7 bases are shared with TRBD1. The sequenced sample consisted of PBMCs. The origin of this receptor is a woman between 40 and 55 years old in good health. Some clones in this sample may be carry-over from other donors' samples. In nucleotides, the CDR3 is TGTGCCATCAAAGAAGACAGGGTAAAAGAGACCCAGTACTTC. Amino acid sequence: CAIKEDRVKETQYF.